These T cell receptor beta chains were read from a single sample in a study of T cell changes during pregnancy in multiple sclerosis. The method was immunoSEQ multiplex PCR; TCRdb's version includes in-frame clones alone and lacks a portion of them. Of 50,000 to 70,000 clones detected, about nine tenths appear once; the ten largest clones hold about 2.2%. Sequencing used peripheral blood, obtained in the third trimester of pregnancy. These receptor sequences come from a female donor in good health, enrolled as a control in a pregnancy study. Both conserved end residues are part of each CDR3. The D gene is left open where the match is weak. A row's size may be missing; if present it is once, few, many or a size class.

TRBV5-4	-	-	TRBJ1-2	TGTGCCAGCAGCTTGGTCGGGGGGGATGGCTACACCTTC	CASSLVGGDGYTF
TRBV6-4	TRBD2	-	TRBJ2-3	TGTGCCAGCAGCGCGACTAGCGGGAGTCTAGATACGCAGTATTTT	CASSATSGSLDTQYF
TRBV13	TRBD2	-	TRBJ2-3	TGTGCCAGCAGCTTAACGCTAGCGGTGCAGTATTTT	CASSLTLAVQYF
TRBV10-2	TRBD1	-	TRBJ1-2	TGCGCCAGCACCGAGGCGGGACAGGGGAGGCTAAGTTATGGCTACACCTTC	CASTEAGQGRLSYGYTF
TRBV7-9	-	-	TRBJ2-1	TGTGCCAGCAGCTCCTCCTGGGGGCGATATGAGCAGTTCTTC	CASSSSWGRYEQFF
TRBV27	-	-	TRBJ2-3	TGTGCCAGCCACTCGGTCGGGGATACGCAGTATTTT	CASHSVGDTQYF
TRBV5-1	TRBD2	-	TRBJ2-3	TGCGCCAGCAGCTCCGGACTAGGAGGCACAGATACGCAGTATTTT	CASSSGLGGTDTQYF
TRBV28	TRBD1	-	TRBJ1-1	TGTGCCAGCAGTTGGACAGGGTCCATGAACACTGAAGCTTTCTTT	CASSWTGSMNTEAFF
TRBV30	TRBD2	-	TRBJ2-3	TGTGCCTGGAAGTGGGGGGGGACAGATACGCAGTATTTT	CAWKWGGTDTQYF
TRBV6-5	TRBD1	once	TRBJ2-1	TGTGCCAGCCGGTTGGCAGGGGGTAATGAGCAGTTCTTC	CASRLAGGNEQFF
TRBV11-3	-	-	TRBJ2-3	TGTGCCAGCAGCCCCCACGCCGGGAGCGCAGATACGCAGTATTTT	CASSPHAGSADTQYF
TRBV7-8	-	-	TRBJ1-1	TGTGCCAGCACCCAGCTTACAGGCGGGAACACTGAAGCTTTCTTT	CASTQLTGGNTEAFF
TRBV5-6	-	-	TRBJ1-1	TGTGCCAGCAGCTTGGTGGTGGCCCCTGAAGCTTTCTTT	CASSLVVAPEAFF
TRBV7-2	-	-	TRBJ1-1	TGTGCCAGCAATTTCGACAGGACGAACACTGAAGCTTTCTTT	CASNFDRTNTEAFF
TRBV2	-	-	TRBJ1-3	TGTGCCACCATGACAGGAGGAAACACCATATATTTT	CATMTGGNTIYF
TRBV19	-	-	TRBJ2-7	TGTGCCAGTAGTACGTCACCAGGGCCCTACGAGCAGTACTTC	CASSTSPGPYEQYF